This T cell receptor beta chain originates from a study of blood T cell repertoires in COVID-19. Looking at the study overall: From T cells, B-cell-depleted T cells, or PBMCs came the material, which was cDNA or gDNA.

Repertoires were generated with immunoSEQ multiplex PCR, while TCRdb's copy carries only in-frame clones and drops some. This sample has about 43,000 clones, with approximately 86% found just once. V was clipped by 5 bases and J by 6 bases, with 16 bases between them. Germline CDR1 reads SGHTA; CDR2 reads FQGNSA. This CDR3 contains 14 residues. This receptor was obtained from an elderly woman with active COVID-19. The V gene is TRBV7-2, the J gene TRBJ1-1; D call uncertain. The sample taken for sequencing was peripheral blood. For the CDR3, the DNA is TGTGCCAGCAGCCCCACACCGGGTATCGCTGAAGCTTTCTTT. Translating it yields CASSPTPGIAEAFF.